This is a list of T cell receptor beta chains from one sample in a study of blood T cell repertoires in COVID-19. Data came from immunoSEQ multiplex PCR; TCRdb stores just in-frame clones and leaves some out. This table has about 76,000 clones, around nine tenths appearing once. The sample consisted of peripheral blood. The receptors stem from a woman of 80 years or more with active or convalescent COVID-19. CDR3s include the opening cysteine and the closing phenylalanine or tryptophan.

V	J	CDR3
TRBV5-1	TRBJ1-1	CASTDPRGEAFF
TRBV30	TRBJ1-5	CAWNGGNQPQHF
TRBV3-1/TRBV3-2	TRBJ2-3	CASSQDLVASGGLDTQYF
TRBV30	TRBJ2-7	CAWSAKSRASGYYEQYF
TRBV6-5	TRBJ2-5	CASSYSRGAGETQYF
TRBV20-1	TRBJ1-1	CTPFSGTKAFF
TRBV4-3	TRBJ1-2	CASSPLAGYGYTF
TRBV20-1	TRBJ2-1	CSANDMGGYSHEQFF
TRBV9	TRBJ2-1	CASSVSLSGLIYNEQFF
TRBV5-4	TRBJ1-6	CASSSRDIGSPLHF
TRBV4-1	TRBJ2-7	CASTPFPGDSSYEQYF
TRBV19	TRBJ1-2	CASIRDRGRGYGYTF
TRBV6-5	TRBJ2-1	CASSYSPSGVPEQFF
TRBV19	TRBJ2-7	CASGWTGNNYEQYF